These 8 T cell receptor beta chains were all obtained from the same sample, sequenced in a study of early T cells in non-severe SARS-CoV-2 infection. Each CDR3 protein is one row after TCRdb ran MiXCR on the 5' RACE reads. This repertoire shows approximately 62,000 distinct CDR3 sequences, around an eighth found once; its top ten account for roughly 4.2%. Input material: whole blood. All receptors come from an adult who was a healthcare worker with PCR-confirmed SARS-CoV-2 infection or an uninfected control (not recorded which).

The sample holds many counts of this clonotype. The CDR3 DNA sequence: TGTGCCAGCAGTCACAGGTTTGGGGCCAACGTCCTGACTTTC. Residues: CASSHRFGANVLTF. This rearrangement joins TRBV12-3 or TRBV12-4 to TRBJ2-6; TRBD1 might be the D (5 bases). The CDR3 contains 14 residues. Trimming removed 5 bases at V and 3 bases at J, with 8 bases between.

The rearrangement joins TRBV7-9 to TRBJ1-2; weak D call: TRBD1 (6 bases). The CDR3 consists of 14 residues. Germline V gene lookup returns CDR1 SEHNR and CDR2 FQNEAQ (reference sequence). V lost 3 bases and J 4 bases, leaving 12 bases between the germline ends. CDR3 sequence: CASSLTGESYGYTF. The DNA of the CDR3 is TGTGCCAGCAGCTTGACAGGTGAAAGCTATGGCTACACCTTC.

This chain uses TRBV7-2 with TRBJ1-4, with 8 bases fitting TRBD1. This CDR3 contains 14 residues. Germline values: CDR1 SGHTA, CDR2 FQGNSA. Trimming cost V 5 bases and J 7 bases; bases outside gene matches: 6. The CDR3: CASSQTGVIEKLFF. In DNA, the CDR3 is TGTGCCAGCAGCCAGACAGGGGTGATTGAAAAACTGTTTTTT.

This clonotype has only a few counts. At one boundary the junction diverges from the germline segment, which might be a read error. The rearrangement joins TRBV3-1 to TRBJ2-1; D remains ambiguous. Germline loops: CDR1 LGHDT, CDR2 YNNKEL (reference sequence). The CDR3 runs 13 residues. The CDR3 loop reads CASSQGATTQGIF. CDR3 sequence (DNA): TGTGCCAGCAGCCAAGGTGCAACTACGCAAGGAATCTTC.

This clonotype was seen ten or more times. The CDR3 nucleotides read TGTGCCAGCAGCTTAGCGTCAGGCGGGATAAGCTCCTACAATGAGCAGTTCTTC. Translating gives CASSLASGGISSYNEQFF. The chain couples TRBV7-9 to TRBJ2-1; the D gene is possibly TRBD2 (6 bases). Trimming left V 0 bases short and J 0 bases short, with 15 bases between. The CDR3 consists of 18 residues. Germline V gives CDR1 SEHNR, CDR2 FQNEAQ (reference sequence).

Many counts were recorded for this clonotype. This chain uses TRBV6-1 with TRBJ2-7; 8 bases agree with TRBD2. The CDR3 spans 14 residues. CDR1 and CDR2 (germline): MNHNS, SASEGT. The V and J ends lost 6 bases and 2 bases, in that order; junction bases with no gene match: 6. The CDR3 is CASSASGFPYEQYF. In nucleotides, the CDR3 is TGTGCCAGCAGCGCTAGCGGGTTCCCCTACGAGCAGTACTTC.

This clonotype showed up many times. This rearrangement joins TRBV18 to TRBJ2-1, with TRBD2 matching over 9 bases. This CDR3 has 15 residues. Germline-derived CDR1 and CDR2 are KGHSH and LQKENI. Trimming cost V 4 bases and J 6 bases; bases outside gene matches: 7. The CDR3 is CASSRSLAGTNEQFF. CDR3 in DNA: TGTGCCAGCTCACGGTCCCTAGCGGGAACCAATGAGCAGTTCTTC.

This clonotype turned up a few times. Its ends do not fully match the called genes, so a read error is possible. This chain links TRBV7-7 with TRBJ2-5; D not resolved. CDR1 is SSHAT, CDR2 FNYEAQ, per germline (reference sequence). This CDR3 has 15 residues. CDR3 coding DNA: TGTGCTAGCAGCTCCAATGGCGGAGCTCAAGAGACCCAGTACTTC. Residues: CASSSNGGAQETQYF.